Listed here is a single T cell receptor beta chain. Produced via immunoSEQ multiplex PCR; TCRdb's table is partial and in-frame only. Of tens of thousands of clones in the sample, approximately 85% were seen once. This entry comes from a study of blood T cell repertoires in COVID-19. CDR1 is SGHRS and CDR2 is YFSETQ in the germline V gene. This CDR3 is 15 amino acids long. V was cut by 0 bases and J by 5 bases, with 12 bases left in between. The receptor's source is a human donor in a cohort sampled during active COVID-19. V and J are TRBV5-1 and TRBJ2-1; maybe TRBD2 (6 bases). Sequenced sample: peripheral blood. The CDR3 sequence: CASSLVGTGNNEQFF. For the CDR3, the DNA is TGCGCCAGCAGCTTGGTTGGGACTGGGAACAATGAGCAGTTCTTC.